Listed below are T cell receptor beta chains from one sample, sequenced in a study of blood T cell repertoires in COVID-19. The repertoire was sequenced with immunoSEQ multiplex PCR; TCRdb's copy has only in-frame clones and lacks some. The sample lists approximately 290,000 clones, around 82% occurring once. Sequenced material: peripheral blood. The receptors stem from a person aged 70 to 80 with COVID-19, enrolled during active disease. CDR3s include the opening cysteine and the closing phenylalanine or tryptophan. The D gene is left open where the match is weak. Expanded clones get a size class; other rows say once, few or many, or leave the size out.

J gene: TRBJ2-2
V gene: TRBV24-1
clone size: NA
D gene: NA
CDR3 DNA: TGTGCCACCAGTGCCCTCGGGATACACCCGAACACCGGGGAGCTGTTTTTT
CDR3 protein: CATSALGIHPNTGELFF

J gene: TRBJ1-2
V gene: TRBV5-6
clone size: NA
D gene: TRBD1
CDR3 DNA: TGTGCCAGCAGCAACAGACAGGGGATACTCTATGGCTACACCTTC
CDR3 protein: CASSNRQGILYGYTF

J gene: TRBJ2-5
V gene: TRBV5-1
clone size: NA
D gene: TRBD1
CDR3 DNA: TGCGCCAGCGACCCGGGACAGGGACTCCAAGAGACCCAGTACTTC
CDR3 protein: CASDPGQGLQETQYF

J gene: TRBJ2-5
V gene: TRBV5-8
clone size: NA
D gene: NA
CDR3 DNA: TGTGCCAGCAGCTTGGGACGTACTGGAGGGCCACAAGAGACCCAGTACTTC
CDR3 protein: CASSLGRTGGPQETQYF

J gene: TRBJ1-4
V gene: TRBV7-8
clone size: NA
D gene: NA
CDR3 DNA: TGTGCCAGCAGCTCCGGGACACCGGGGTCGGCAAGTAATGAAAAACTGTTTTTT
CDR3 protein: CASSSGTPGSASNEKLFF

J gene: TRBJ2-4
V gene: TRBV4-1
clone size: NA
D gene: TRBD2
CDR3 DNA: TGCGCCAGCAGCCAAGATGGACTAGCGGGGGTAGCCAAAAACATTCAGTACTTC
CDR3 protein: CASSQDGLAGVAKNIQYF

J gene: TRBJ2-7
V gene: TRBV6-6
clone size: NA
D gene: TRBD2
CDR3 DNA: TGTGCCAGCAGTATACCCGGCGACTCCGGGGGGGTGGAGCAGTACTTC
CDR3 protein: CASSIPGDSGGVEQYF

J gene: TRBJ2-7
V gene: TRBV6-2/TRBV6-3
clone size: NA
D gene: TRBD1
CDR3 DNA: TGTGCCAGCAGTTACTCAACCGGGACAGGCTACGAGCAGTACTTC
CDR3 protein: CASSYSTGTGYEQYF

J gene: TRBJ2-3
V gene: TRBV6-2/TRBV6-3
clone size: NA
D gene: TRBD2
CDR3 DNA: TGTGCCAGCAGTGGTAGCGGGGGGGCCTCCCATACGCAGTATTTT
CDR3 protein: CASSGSGGASHTQYF

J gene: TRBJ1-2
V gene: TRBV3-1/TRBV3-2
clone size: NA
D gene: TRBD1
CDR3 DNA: TGTGCCAGCAGCCAAGCCGGGACAGGGGTTTTCGGGGGCTACACCTTC
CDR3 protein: CASSQAGTGVFGGYTF

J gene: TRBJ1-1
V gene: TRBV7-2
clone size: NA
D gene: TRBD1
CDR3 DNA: TGTGCCAGCAGCGGTGGACAGGTTAGTAATGAAGCTTTCTTT
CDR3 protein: CASSGGQVSNEAFF

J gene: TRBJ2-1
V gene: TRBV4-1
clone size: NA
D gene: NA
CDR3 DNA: TGCGCCAGCAGCACCCGGGACTCATGGAATGAGCAGTTCTTC
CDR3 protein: CASSTRDSWNEQFF

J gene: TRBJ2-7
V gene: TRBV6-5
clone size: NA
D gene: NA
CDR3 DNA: TGTGCCAGCAGTCCACAGGGTCTCGAGCAGTACTTC
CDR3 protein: CASSPQGLEQYF

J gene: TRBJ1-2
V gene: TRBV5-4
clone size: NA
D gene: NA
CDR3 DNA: TGTGCCAGCAGCTTGGGACTGCTTTATGGCTACACCTTC
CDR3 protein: CASSLGLLYGYTF

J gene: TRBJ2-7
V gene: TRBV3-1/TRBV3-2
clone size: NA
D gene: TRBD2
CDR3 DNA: TGTGCCAGCAGCCGGACTAGCGGGGGGGCAAGCTCCTACGAGCAGTACTTC
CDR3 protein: CASSRTSGGASSYEQYF

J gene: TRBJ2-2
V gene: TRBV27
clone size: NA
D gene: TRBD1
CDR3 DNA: TGTGCCAGCACCGGGACAGCCCCGCACACCGGGGAGCTGTTTTTT
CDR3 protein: CASTGTAPHTGELFF

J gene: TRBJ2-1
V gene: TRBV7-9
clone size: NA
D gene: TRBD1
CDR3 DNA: TGTGCCAGCAGCAATAGACAGGGCCTGGTTGAGTATGAGCAGTTCTTC
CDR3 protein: CASSNRQGLVEYEQFF

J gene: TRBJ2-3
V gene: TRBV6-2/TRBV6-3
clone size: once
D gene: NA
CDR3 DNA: TGTGCCAGCAGTTTTGGAAGTGAGGCAGATACGCAGTATTTT
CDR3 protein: CASSFGSEADTQYF

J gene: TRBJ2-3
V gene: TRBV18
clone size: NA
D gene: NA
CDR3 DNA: TGTGCCAGCTCACCACCGGCGGTCATCCCAGATACGCAGTATTTT
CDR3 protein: CASSPPAVIPDTQYF

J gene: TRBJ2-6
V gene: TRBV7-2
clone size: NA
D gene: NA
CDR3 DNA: TGTGCCAGCAGCTTGGGGGGGCCGAGATCTGGGGCCAACGTCCTGACTTTC
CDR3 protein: CASSLGGPRSGANVLTF

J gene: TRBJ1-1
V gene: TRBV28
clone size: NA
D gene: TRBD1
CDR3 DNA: TGTGCCTCCGCGGAGGAGGGGACAGGGGGACTCTTT
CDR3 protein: CASAEEGTGGLF

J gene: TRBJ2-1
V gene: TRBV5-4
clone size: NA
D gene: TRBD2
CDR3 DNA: TGTGCCAGCAGCTGGACTAGCGGGAAGCGTGATGAGCAGTTCTTC
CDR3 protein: CASSWTSGKRDEQFF

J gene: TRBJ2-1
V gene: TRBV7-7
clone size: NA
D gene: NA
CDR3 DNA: TGTGCCAGCAGCCGGGACAAATACAATGAGCAGTTCTTC
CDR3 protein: CASSRDKYNEQFF

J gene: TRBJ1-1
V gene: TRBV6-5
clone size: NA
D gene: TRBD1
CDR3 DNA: TGTGCCAGCAGGCGCCGGGACAGGGCTACTGAAGCTTTCTTT
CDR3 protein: CASRRRDRATEAFF

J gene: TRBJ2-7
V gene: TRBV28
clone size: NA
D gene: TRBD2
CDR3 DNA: TGTGCCAGCAGGAGCGGGGGGAAGGTCGAGCAGTACTTC
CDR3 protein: CASRSGGKVEQYF

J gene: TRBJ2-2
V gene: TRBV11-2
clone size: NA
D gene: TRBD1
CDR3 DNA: TGCGCCAGCAGCTTGGGACAGGGGTTCGGGGAGCTGTTTTTT
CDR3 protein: CASSLGQGFGELFF

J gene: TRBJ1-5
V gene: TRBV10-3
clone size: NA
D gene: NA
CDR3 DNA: TGTGCCATCAGTGATCCGGATCAGCCCCAGCATTTT
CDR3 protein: CAISDPDQPQHF

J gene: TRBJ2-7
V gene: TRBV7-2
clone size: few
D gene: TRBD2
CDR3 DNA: TGTGCCAGCAGCCGGACTAGCGGGGAGTACGAGCAGTACTTC
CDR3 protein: CASSRTSGEYEQYF

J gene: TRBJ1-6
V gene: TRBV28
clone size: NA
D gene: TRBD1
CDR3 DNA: TGTGCCAGCCGAAACAGGGGGGGTAATTCACCCCTCCACTTT
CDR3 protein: CASRNRGGNSPLHF

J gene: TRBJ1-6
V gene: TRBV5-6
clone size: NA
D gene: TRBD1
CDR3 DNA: TGTGCCAGCAGCTTGCGACAGGGAAATTCACCCCTCCACTTT
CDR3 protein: CASSLRQGNSPLHF

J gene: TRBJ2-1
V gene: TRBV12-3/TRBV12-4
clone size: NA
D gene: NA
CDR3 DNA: TGTGCCAGCAGTTTAGTGAGGGGGAATGAGCAGTTCTTC
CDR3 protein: CASSLVRGNEQFF

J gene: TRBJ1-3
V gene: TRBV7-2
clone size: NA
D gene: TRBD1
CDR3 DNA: TGTGCCAGCAGCTTAGGTGCCCAGGGGGCTGGAAACACCATATATTTT
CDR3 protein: CASSLGAQGAGNTIYF

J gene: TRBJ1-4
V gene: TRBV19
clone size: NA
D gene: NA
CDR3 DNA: TGTGCCAGTAGTAGCCCGTTTGGAGGGGACCCGAATGAAAAACTGTTTTTT
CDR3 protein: CASSSPFGGDPNEKLFF

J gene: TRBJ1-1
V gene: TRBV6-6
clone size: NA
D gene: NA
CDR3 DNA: TGTGCCAGCAGACCCCTAGAAGGGGTTACTGAAGCTTTCTTT
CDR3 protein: CASRPLEGVTEAFF

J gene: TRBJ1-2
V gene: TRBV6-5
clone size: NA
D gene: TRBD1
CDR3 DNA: TGTGCCAGCATGAGGGACAGCTATGGCTACACCTTC
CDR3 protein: CASMRDSYGYTF

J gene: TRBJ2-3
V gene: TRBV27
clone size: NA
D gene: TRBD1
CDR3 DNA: TGTGCCAGCGCCGGGACAGGCCTTTACACAGATACGCAGTATTTT
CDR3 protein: CASAGTGLYTDTQYF

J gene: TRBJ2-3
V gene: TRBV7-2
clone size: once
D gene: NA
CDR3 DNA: TGTGCCGTCGGGATGTGGGACACAGATACGCAGTATTTT
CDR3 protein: CAVGMWDTDTQYF

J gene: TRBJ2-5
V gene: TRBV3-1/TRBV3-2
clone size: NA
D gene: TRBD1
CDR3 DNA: TGTGCCAGCAGCCAACCTACAGGGGGCCGTGAGACCCAGTACTTC
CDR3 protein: CASSQPTGGRETQYF

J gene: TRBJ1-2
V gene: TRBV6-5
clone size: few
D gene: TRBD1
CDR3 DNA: TGTGCCAGCAGAGAGGGGGCGCATGGCTACACCTTC
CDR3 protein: CASREGAHGYTF

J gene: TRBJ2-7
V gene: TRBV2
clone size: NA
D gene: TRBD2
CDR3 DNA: TGTGCCAGCAGGAGGGGCGGGGGTAACTCCTACGAGCAGTACTTC
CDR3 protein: CASRRGGGNSYEQYF